The 5 T cell receptor beta chains below come from one sample, sequenced in a study of regulatory T cells in long-lasting Graves disease. Time point: newly diagnosed GD, antithyroid drugs for less than 3 months. PBMC-derived RNA was used for the TCR library. TCR beta libraries were built with iRepertoire HTBI primers and Arm-PCR of CDR3 regions. TCRdb reprocessed the multiplex PCR reads with MiXCR, giving one entry per CDR3 protein. The sample has 400,000 to 500,000 distinct CDR3 sequences, about 15% seen once; the top ten hold 15% to 20%. This sample was also put to use in a study of T cells in Graves' hyperthyroidism and ophthalmopathy.

The sample was peripheral blood mononuclear cells (PBMCs), taken at new diagnosis, from a patient treated with antithyroid drugs. These receptors all stem from a woman aged 25 to 39 with Graves disease.

With regard to this clonotype: A far more abundant clone sits one base away, making this likely a read error. This chain connects TRBV6-5 to TRBJ2-3, with TRBD2 identical over 9 bases. The tail of the sequence fits TRBJ2-7 better, so the J call may be wrong. This CDR3 region has 16 residues. Looked up from germline, CDR1 is MNHEY and CDR2 is SVGAGI. The DNA for the CDR3 is TGTGCCAGCAGTTACTCGGGTGTTAGCGGGGGTCAGGAGCAGTACTTC. Translating gives CASSYSGVSGGQEQYF.

The V call is TRBV27, the J call TRBJ2-3; 8 positions match TRBD2. V lost 6 bases and J lost 3; bases outside the gene matches: 5. The CDR3 runs to 14 residues. CDR1 MNHEY and CDR2 SMNVEV come from the germline V gene (reference sequence). CDR3 coding DNA: TGTGCCAGCAGGTCTCTAGCGGGTACAGATACGCAGTATTTT. Protein: CASRSLAGTDTQYF.

This clonotype was counted ten times or more. The chain employs TRBV12-3 or TRBV12-4 and TRBJ2-7, with 9 bases fitting TRBD1. V was pared by 3 bases and J by 2 bases, with 5 bases of the junction left unmatched. The CDR3 runs 15 residues. The CDR3 DNA reads as TGTGCCAGCAGTTTCTCGACAGGGGGGGCCTACGAGCAGTACTTC. This encodes CASSFSTGGAYEQYF.

CDR3 DNA sequence: TGCAGTGCTCCTACAGGTTTCTCTGGGGCCAACGTCCTGACTTTC. This encodes CSAPTGFSGANVLTF. This chain links TRBV20-1 with TRBJ2-6; tentatively, D is TRBD1 (5 bases). The CDR3 extends over 15 amino acids. CDR1 is DFQATT, CDR2 SNEGSKA, per germline (reference sequence). Trimming left V 5 bases short and J 0 bases short, with 11 bases between.

This chain joins TRBV9 and TRBJ2-3; 8 nucleotides align to TRBD2. The CDR3 is 14 residues long. The germline CDR1 and CDR2 sequences are SGDLS and YYNGEE. V lost 4 bases and J lost 6; bases outside the gene matches: 7. The CDR3 DNA reads TGTGCCAGCAGCACTAGCGGTCTCGGGGATACGCAGTATTTT. Residues: CASSTSGLGDTQYF.